A few counts support the clone carrying this T cell receptor (beta chain). V was shortened by 1 base and J by 1 base, with 11 bases between the two germline ends. Germline CDR1 reads LGHNA; CDR2 reads YSLEER. CDR3 size: 16 residues. Sample time point: patch test 1, 2 weeks after DPC sensitization. Indicated treatment: therapeutic diphenylcyclopropenone sensitization with weekly scalp DPC. A single record per CDR3 protein comes from TCRdb applying MiXCR to the RACE reads. The sample holds about 340,000 distinct CDR3 sequences; roughly 6.9% are singletons and the top ten take 8.4%. This sample was included in a study of human T cells and chemical hapten exposure.

The TCR sequence derives from a woman between 18 and 29 years old with alopecia areata. Some clones in this sample may be carry-over from other donors' samples. Sequencing used whole blood, obtained in connection with sensitization to the hapten diphenylcyclopropenone (DPC). This chain links TRBV4-3 with TRBJ1-3, with D possibly matching TRBD1 (6 bases). This CDR3 is CASSQAAGASGNTIYF. The CDR3 DNA is TGCGCCAGCAGCCAAGCGGCAGGGGCGTCTGGAAACACCATATATTTT.